This T cell receptor (beta chain) was observed in a study of OX40 agonist ivuxolimab in advanced cancers. For the study in its entirety: Ivuxolimab was an agonistic, fully human IgG2 monoclonal antibody directed against OX40 (CD134), a costimulatory receptor. Intravenous ivuxolimab was administered to patients every 2 weeks at six dose levels: 0.01, 0.1, 0.3, 1.5, 3 and 10 mg/kg. Of the roughly 50 dose-escalation patients, hepatocellular carcinoma was present in approximately 20, melanoma in roughly 15, renal cell carcinoma in 9 and head and neck cancer in 9. In the dose-escalation cohort, 82.7% of patients were male, and the mean age was around 60 years, with a range of about 23 to 85. Prior anti-PD-1, anti-PD-L1 or anti-CTLA-4 therapy was permitted, and checkpoint inhibitors had been received by more than 35% of dose-escalation patients. Partial responses occurred in three dose-escalation patients, of whom one had hepatocellular carcinoma and two had cutaneous melanoma. Peripheral TCRbeta sequencing aimed to test whether ivuxolimab altered TCR sequence diversity and caused clonal T-cell expansion. The paper describes the monotherapy dose-escalation part (N of about 52 patients) of the phase I trial of ivuxolimab. Broad study findings and their caveats: After ivuxolimab, more expanded clones were found on average in CD8+ T cells than in CD4+ T cells. In partial responders in the 0.1-3.0 mg/kg groups, normalized peripheral clonal expansion was found to be among the lowest, especially among CD8+ T cells. At doses from 0.1 to 3.0 mg/kg, clonal expansion was seen in both CD4+ and CD8+ blood T cells between baseline and week 6. Antigen specificity was not determined for the clonally expanded peripheral T cells. Low levels of normalized T-cell clonal expansion were also shown by some nonresponding patients.

To sequence the TCRbeta CDR3 region, genomic DNA was isolated from the sorted cells. TCRbeta CDR3 regions were sequenced using the immunoSEQ Assay. Imported from immuneACCESS, the table was reduced by TCRdb to in-frame sequences with V and J called. These copies leave out some clones; in studies compared against another copy, an unresolved V gene accounts for under half, and the cause of the remainder is not known. The sample table records about 96,000 clones; about 90% of these occur just once. Together, the top ten hold around 1.5% of the sample. Reading the germline V gene (reference sequence) gives CDR1 LNHDA and CDR2 SQIVND. Cut back by 3 bases and 5 bases, the V and J ends lie 14 bases apart. Measured from the cysteine to the phenylalanine, the CDR3 is 14 residues long. Just CDR3 DNA is preserved here, 42 bases in frame from base 1. Patients with autoimmune disease history or receiving systemic immunosuppression were excluded from the trial. Peripheral blood for TCR sequencing was drawn from every dose cohort at baseline, at cycle 4 day 1 and at cycle 7 day 1. The samples were drawn from a first-in-human, open-label, multicenter phase I dose-escalation trial of ivuxolimab. Adults with locally advanced or metastatic melanoma, renal cell, hepatocellular, or head and neck squamous cell carcinoma were enrolled in the trial. Before TCR sequencing, CD4+ and CD8+ T cells were separately sorted from peripheral blood.

This clone was observed a single time. No antigen is known for it. Per-base qualities were not stored, and no clone one base away is much larger. The receptor was isolated from an adult with an advanced solid tumor such as melanoma, head and neck, liver or kidney cancer. In this chain, TRBV19 is recombined with TRBJ2-7; the D region possibly corresponds to TRBD1 (6 bases align). Sequenced material: CD4+ or CD8+ T cells sorted from blood, taken in a trial of the OX40 agonist ivuxolimab. At the DNA level, the sequence is TGTGCCAGTAGTATGATAGGACAGCTCCACGAGCAGTACTTC. It specifies CASSMIGQLHEQYF.